These T cell receptor beta chains were read from a single sample in a study of monozygotic twins with inflammatory bowel disease. TCRdb reprocessed the 5' RACE reads, with one entry per CDR3 protein and no DNA. The repertoire shows 330,000 or so distinct CDR3 sequences; the top ten hold under 2.5%. The source material was blood. These receptors were taken from a human donor with ulcerative colitis or Crohn's disease, or a healthy co-twin of an affected twin (not recorded which). Both conserved end residues are part of each CDR3.

>TRBV6-4|TRBJ2-2
CASSASAPNTGELFF
>TRBV28|TRBJ2-7
CASSFLQGGSAEQYF
>TRBV5-1|TRBJ1-1
CASRGRGGRNTEAFF
>TRBV20-1|TRBJ2-1
CSARTPANEQFF
>TRBV5-1|TRBJ2-5
CASSLVGGPLETQYF
>TRBV5-1|TRBJ1-6
CASSVNFGTGSRLNSPLHF
>TRBV12-3/TRBV12-4|TRBJ2-7
CASSRGGLLPYEQYF
>TRBV14|TRBJ1-1
CASSRQQLNTEAFF
>TRBV18|TRBJ1-1
CASSPPLGSPLNTEAFF
>TRBV3-1|TRBJ2-3
CASSPSSGISTDTQYF
>TRBV27|TRBJ1-6
CASSSNPTASYNSPLHF
>TRBV7-6|TRBJ2-5
CASSKTGETQYF
>TRBV7-2|TRBJ2-7
CASSSALSVAYEQYF
>TRBV4-1|TRBJ1-5
CASSQGLGRGQPQHF
>TRBV12-3/TRBV12-4|TRBJ1-6
CASSLNSPIHF
>TRBV12-3/TRBV12-4|TRBJ2-3
CASSSARGTDTQYF
>TRBV28|TRBJ1-2
CASRGSIGTEVYGYTF
>TRBV29-1|TRBJ1-3
CSVAARMGNTIYF
>TRBV9|TRBJ2-5
CASSVEPVQETQYF
>TRBV7-2|TRBJ2-3
CASSERGLATDTQYF
>TRBV5-1|TRBJ1-3
CASSSRQGGGGNTIYF
>TRBV20-1|TRBJ2-7
CSARDLDRAYKVSYEQYF
>TRBV6-1|TRBJ2-1
CASSITGREYNEQFF
>TRBV11-1|TRBJ2-3
CASSRDRVPDTQYF
>TRBV7-9|TRBJ2-1
CASSLGVRIPHNGEQFF
>TRBV6-1|TRBJ2-7
CASSSGQGASYEQYF
>TRBV12-3/TRBV12-4|TRBJ2-1
CASSFGSPYNEQFF